This T cell receptor (beta chain) came from a study of blood T cells in healthy people across ages. Study-wide context: T cells yielded about one barcoded beta molecule per two cells through template switching.

The CDR3 is 16 residues long. V dropped 0 bases and J dropped 11 bases, with 22 bases sitting between them. Germline V gives CDR1 ENHRY, CDR2 SYGVKD. Using a J-beta primer mix together with a sample-barcoded 5' primer, a second PCR was run for about 6 to 11 cycles. Every molecule of cDNA carried a tag from a template-switch adaptor with 12 random nucleotides. TCRdb fed the 5' RACE reads into MiXCR, producing one record per CDR3 protein. The sample records under 1,000,000 distinct CDR3 sequences, about 34% being singletons. The sample was blood. The TCR originated in a man between 18 and 29 years old in good health. The genes are TRBV10-3 and TRBJ2-5, with D perhaps matching TRBD2 (7 bases). The CDR3 DNA reads TGTGCCATCAGTGAGTCGTTGTCGGGGGGCTCCTACGGGCAGTACTTC. It yields the protein CAISESLSGGSYGQYF.